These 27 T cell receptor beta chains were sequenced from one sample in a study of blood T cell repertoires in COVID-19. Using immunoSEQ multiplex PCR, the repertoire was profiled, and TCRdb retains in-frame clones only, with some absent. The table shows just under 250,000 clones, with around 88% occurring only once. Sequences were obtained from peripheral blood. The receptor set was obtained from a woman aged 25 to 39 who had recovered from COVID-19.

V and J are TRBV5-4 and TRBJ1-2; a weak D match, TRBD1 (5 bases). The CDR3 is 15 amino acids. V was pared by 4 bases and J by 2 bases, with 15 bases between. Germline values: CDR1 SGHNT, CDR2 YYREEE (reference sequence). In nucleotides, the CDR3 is TGTGCCAGCAGCCCGGGGGGGGTTACAAACTATGGCTACACCTTC. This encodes CASSPGGVTNYGYTF.

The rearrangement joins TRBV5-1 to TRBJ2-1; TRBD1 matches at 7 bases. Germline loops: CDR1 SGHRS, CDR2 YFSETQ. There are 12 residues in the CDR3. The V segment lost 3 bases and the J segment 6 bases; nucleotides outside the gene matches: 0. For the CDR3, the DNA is TGCGCCAGCAGCTGGGACAGCAATGAGCAGTTCTTC. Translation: CASSWDSNEQFF. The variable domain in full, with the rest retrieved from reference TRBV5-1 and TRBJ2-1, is KAGVTQTPRYLIKTRGQQVTLSCSPISGHRSVSWYQQTPGQGLQFLFEYFSETQRNKGNFPGRFSGRQFSNSRSEMNVSTLELGDSALYLCASSWDSNEQFFGPGTRLTVL.

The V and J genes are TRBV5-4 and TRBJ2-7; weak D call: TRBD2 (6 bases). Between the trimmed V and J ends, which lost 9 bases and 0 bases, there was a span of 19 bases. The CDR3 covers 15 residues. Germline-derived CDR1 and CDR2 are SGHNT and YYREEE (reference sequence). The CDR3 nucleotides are TGTGCCATCTCCAGTCCGGGACTTTCCTCCTACGAGCAGTACTTC. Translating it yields CAISSPGLSSYEQYF.

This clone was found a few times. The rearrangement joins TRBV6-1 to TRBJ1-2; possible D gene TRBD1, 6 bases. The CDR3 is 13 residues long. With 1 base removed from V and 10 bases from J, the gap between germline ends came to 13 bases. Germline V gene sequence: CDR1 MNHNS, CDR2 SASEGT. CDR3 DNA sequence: TGTGCCAGCAGTGAAGTGGGGGGGCAGGCCTACACCTTC. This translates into CASSEVGGQAYTF.

CDR3 in DNA: TGTGCCAGCAGCCCACGGGGGGGATGGAACACTGAAGCTTTCTTT. This translates into CASSPRGGWNTEAFF. This chain connects TRBV7-2 to TRBJ1-1, with D possibly matching TRBD1 (5 bases). V was pared by 5 bases and J by 1 base, with 14 bases between. The CDR3 is 15 residues long. Germline V gene data show CDR1 as SGHTA and CDR2 as FQGNSA. Full variable domain (rest looked up from reference TRBV7-2 and TRBJ1-1): GAGVSQSPSNKVTEKGKDVELRCDPISGHTALYWYRQSLGQGLEFLIYFQGNSAPDKSGLPSDRFSAERTGGSVSTLTIQRTQQEDSAVYLCASSPRGGWNTEAFFGQGTRLTVV.

CDR3 bases: TGTGCCGCCGGCCCAACGGGGGTCTGGGAAAAACTGTTTTTT. Protein sequence: CAAGPTGVWEKLFF. The gene calls are TRBV27 and TRBJ1-4; D perhaps matches TRBD1 (5 bases). The CDR3 runs to 14 residues. Trimming left V 11 bases short and J 8 bases short, with 21 bases between. From germline, CDR1 is MNHEY and CDR2 SMNVEV (reference sequence).

CDR3 region: CASSQGGSGVTETQYF. The CDR3, as DNA: TGTGCCAGCAGCCAAGGTGGTAGCGGGGTGACAGAGACCCAGTACTTC. This chain links TRBV4-2 with TRBJ2-5, with 8 bases that match TRBD2. The V gene end was trimmed by 1 base and the J gene end by 4 bases; junction bases not matched to a gene: 8. The CDR3 has 16 residues. In germline, CDR1 is LGHNA, CDR2 YNFKEQ.

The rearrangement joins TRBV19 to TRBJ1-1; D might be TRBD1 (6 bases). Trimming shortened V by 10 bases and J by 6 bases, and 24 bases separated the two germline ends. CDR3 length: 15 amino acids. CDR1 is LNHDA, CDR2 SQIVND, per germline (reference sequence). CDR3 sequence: CATQKPTGRSSEAFF. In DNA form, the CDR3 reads TGTGCCACGCAAAAACCGACAGGACGGTCCTCTGAAGCTTTCTTT.

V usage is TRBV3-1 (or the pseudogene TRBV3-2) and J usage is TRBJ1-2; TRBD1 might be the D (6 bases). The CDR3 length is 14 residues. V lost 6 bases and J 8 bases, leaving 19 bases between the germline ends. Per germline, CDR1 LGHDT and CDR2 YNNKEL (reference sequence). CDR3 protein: CASSRIQGGSGYTF. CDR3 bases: TGTGCCAGCAGTCGTATACAGGGCGGTTCAGGCTACACCTTC.

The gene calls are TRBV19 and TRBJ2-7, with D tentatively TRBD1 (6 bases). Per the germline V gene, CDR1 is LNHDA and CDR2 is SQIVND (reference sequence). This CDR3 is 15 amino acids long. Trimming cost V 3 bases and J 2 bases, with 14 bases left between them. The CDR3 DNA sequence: TGTGCCAGTAGTATCACAGGGCAAGGGACCTACGAGCAGTACTTC. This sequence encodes CASSITGQGTYEQYF.

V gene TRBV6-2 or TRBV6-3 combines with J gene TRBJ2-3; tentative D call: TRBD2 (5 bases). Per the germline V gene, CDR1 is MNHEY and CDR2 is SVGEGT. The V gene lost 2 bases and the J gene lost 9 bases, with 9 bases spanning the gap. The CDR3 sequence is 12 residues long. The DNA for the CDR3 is TGTGCCAGCAGTTACCCGCCGGGGACGCAGTATTTT. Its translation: CASSYPPGTQYF.

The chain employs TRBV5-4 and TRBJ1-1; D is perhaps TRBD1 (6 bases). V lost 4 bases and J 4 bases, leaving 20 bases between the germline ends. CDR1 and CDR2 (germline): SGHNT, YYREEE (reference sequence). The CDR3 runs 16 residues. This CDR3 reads CASSPRRGSGVTEAFF. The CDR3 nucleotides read TGTGCCAGCAGCCCCCGGCGGGGGTCAGGGGTCACTGAAGCTTTCTTT.

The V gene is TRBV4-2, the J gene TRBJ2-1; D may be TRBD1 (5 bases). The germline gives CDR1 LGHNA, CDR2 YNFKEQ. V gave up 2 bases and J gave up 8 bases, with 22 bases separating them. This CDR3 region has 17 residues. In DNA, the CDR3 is TGTGCCAGCAGCCAAAATCTCGACTCTCCATGGGGCGATGAGCAGTTCTTC. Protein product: CASSQNLDSPWGDEQFF.

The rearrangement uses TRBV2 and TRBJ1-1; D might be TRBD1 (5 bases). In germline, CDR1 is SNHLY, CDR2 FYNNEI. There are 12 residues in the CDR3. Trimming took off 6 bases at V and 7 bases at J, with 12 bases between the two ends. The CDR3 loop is CASRVRTIEAFF. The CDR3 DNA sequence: TGTGCCAGCAGGGTTAGGACAATTGAAGCTTTCTTT.

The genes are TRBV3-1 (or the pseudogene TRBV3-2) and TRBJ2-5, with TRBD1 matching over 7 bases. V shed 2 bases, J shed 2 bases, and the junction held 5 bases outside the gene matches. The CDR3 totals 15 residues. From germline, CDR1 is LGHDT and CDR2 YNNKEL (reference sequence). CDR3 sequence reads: CASSQRDSKQETQYF. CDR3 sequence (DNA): TGTGCCAGCAGCCAAAGGGACAGCAAACAAGAGACCCAGTACTTC.

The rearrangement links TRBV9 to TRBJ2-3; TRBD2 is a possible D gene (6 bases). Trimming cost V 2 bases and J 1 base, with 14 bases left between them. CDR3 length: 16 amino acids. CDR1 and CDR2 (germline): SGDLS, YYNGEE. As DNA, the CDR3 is TGTGCCAGCAGCGTTAGCTGGGAGGAGCGCACAGATACGCAGTATTTT. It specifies CASSVSWEERTDTQYF.

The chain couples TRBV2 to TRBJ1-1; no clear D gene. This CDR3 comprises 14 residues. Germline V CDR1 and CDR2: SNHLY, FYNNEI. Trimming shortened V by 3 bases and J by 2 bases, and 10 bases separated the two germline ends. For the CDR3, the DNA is TGTGCCAGCAGTGATACCAGAGGTAACACTGAAGCTTTCTTT. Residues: CASSDTRGNTEAFF.

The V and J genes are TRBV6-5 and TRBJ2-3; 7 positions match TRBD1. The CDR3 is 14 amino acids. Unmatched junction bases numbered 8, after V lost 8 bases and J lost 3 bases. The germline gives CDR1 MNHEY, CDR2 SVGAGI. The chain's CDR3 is CASGLRGNTDTQYF. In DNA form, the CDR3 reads TGTGCCAGCGGACTCAGGGGGAATACAGATACGCAGTATTTT.

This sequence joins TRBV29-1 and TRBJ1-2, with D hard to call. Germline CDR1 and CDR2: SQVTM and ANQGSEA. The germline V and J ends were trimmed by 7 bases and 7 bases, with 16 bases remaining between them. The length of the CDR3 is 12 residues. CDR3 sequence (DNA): TGCAGCGCTGGGCCAGGAATCGGTGGCTACACCTTC. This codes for CSAGPGIGGYTF.

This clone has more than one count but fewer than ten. The CDR3 sequence: CASSPGAGTGAGNTEAFF. CDR3 bases: TGCGCCAGCAGCCCGGGAGCCGGGACAGGGGCCGGGAACACTGAAGCTTTCTTT. The chain couples TRBV5-1 to TRBJ1-1, with TRBD1 identical over 10 bases. The V gene's germline CDR1 is SGHRS and CDR2 YFSETQ. The CDR3 runs to 18 residues. Trimming cost V 4 bases and J 1 base; bases outside gene matches: 13.

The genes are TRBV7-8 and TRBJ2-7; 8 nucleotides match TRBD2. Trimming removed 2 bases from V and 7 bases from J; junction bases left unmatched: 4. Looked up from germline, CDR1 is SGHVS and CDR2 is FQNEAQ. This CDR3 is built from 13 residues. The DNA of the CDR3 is TGTGCCAGCAGCTTAATTGCTAGCGGGGAGCAGTACTTC. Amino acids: CASSLIASGEQYF.

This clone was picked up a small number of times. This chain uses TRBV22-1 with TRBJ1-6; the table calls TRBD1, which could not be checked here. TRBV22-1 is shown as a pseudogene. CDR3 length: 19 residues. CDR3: CPGSAQWGDRGGGNSPLHF. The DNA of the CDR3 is TGTCCTGGGAGCGCACAGTGGGGCGACAGGGGAGGCGGGAATTCACCCCTCCACTTT.

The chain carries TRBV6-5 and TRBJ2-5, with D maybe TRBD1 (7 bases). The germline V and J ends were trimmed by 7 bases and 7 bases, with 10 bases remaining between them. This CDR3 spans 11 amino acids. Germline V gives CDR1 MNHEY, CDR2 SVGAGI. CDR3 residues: CASIQGGTQYF. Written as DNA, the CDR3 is TGTGCCAGCATCCAGGGGGGGACCCAGTACTTC.

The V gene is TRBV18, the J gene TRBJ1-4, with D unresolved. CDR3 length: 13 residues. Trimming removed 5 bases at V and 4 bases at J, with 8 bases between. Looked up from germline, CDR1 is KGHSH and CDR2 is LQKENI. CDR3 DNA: TGTGCCAGCTCAGCTTACAGTAATGAAAAACTGTTTTTT. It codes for CASSAYSNEKLFF.

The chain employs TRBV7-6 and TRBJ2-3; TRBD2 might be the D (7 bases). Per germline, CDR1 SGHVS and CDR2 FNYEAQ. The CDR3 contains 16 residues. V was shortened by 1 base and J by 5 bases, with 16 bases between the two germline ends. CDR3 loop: CASSLDRGAREDTQYF. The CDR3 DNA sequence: TGTGCCAGCAGCTTAGATCGGGGGGCGAGGGAAGATACGCAGTATTTT.

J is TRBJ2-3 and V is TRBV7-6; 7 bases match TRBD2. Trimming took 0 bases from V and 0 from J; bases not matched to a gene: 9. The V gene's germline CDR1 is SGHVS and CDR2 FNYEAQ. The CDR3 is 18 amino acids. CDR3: CASSLAGGRLTSTDTQYF. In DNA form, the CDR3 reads TGTGCCAGCAGCTTAGCGGGGGGGAGACTTACTAGCACAGATACGCAGTATTTT.

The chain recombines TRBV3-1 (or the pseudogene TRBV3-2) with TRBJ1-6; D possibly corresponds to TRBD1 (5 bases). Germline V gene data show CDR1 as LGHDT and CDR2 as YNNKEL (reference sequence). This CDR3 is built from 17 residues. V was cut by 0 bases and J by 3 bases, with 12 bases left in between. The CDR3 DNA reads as TGTGCCAGCAGCCAAGAGGGTTGGGGGGGCTATAATTCACCCCTCCACTTT. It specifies CASSQEGWGGYNSPLHF.